Listed below are T cell receptor beta chains from one sample, sequenced in a study of blood T cells in healthy people across ages. TCRdb recomputed calls from the 5' RACE reads with MiXCR, one row per CDR3 protein. The sample lists roughly 800,000 distinct CDR3 sequences; around a quarter were seen once. These data were also reused for a study on T cells of mothers and their children.

The sample taken for sequencing was blood. The receptor set was obtained from a boy between 10 and 17 years old in good health. Both conserved end residues are part of each CDR3. The order of the fields is D gene, V gene, J gene, clone size, CDR3 DNA, CDR3 protein. The D gene is left open where the match is weak. Clone size appears in some rows only: once, few, many, or a class for an expanded clone.

NA	TRBV3-1	TRBJ2-7	few	TGTGCCAGCAGCCAAAACCGCTACGAGCAGTACTTC	CASSQNRYEQYF
NA	TRBV20-1	TRBJ1-2	few	TGCAGTGCTAGAGATAATGGGGGATTCGGCTATGGCTACACCTTC	CSARDNGGFGYGYTF
NA	TRBV29-1	TRBJ2-7	NA	TGCAGCGTCGAGAAATTGGGACAAGGAAACGAGCAGTACTTC	CSVEKLGQGNEQYF
TRBD1	TRBV5-1	TRBJ2-1	few	TGCGCCAGCAGCTGGCGTCTTCAGGGGGCTTACAATGAGCAGTTCTTC	CASSWRLQGAYNEQFF
NA	TRBV29-1	TRBJ2-1	NA	TGCAGCGTTGAAGAAGCGAGCTCCTACAATGAGCAGTTCTTC	CSVEEASSYNEQFF
TRBD1	TRBV29-1	TRBJ2-7	NA	TGCAGCGCTGTGGGACAGACCTACGAGCAGTACTTC	CSAVGQTYEQYF
TRBD1	TRBV7-2	TRBJ1-1	NA	TGTGCCAGCAGCTTAGGGGTACAGGGGGCAACTGAAGCTTTCTTT	CASSLGVQGATEAFF
NA	TRBV4-2	TRBJ2-1	few	TGTGCCAGCAGCCAAGATTTCGGTGAGCAGTTCTTC	CASSQDFGEQFF
NA	TRBV15	TRBJ2-5	NA	TGTGCCACCAGCAGAGAACAGGGACAAGAGACCCAGTACTTC	CATSREQGQETQYF
TRBD1	TRBV7-8	TRBJ2-1	NA	TGTGCCAGCAGCCCAGTCTGGCAGGGGGCCAATGAGCAGTTCTTC	CASSPVWQGANEQFF
NA	TRBV7-2	TRBJ1-3	few	TGTGCCAGCAGCTTACAGTCAGCTCCCTACTCTGGAAACACCATATATTTT	CASSLQSAPYSGNTIYF
TRBD1	TRBV3-1	TRBJ2-7	NA	TGTGCCAGCAGCCAAGACAGGGGGCTACCCTACGAGCAGTACTTC	CASSQDRGLPYEQYF
NA	TRBV7-9	TRBJ2-5	NA	TGTGCCAGCAGCTTATGGGACATTGGAAAAGAGACCCAGTACTTC	CASSLWDIGKETQYF
NA	TRBV25-1	TRBJ2-5	few	TGTGCCAGTGGGGTGGGGGGGGGCCCGGTGGAGACCCAGTACTTC	CASGVGGGPVETQYF
NA	TRBV3-1	TRBJ2-3	NA	TGTGCCAGCAGCCAAGAGGGGTACCCGGGAGATATCACAGATACGCAGTATTTT	CASSQEGYPGDITDTQYF
NA	TRBV12-3/TRBV12-4	TRBJ2-5	few	TGTGCCGGCAGCCCGTCGGGCGCGGGCCAAGAGACCCAGTACTTC	CAGSPSGAGQETQYF
NA	TRBV4-1	TRBJ2-5	NA	TGCGCCAGCAGCCATGCCAAACAGGTCCCTCAAGAGACCCAGTACTTC	CASSHAKQVPQETQYF
NA	TRBV6-2/TRBV6-3	TRBJ1-3	few	TGTGCCAGCAGCCGAGAGATCTCTGGAAACACCATATATTTT	CASSREISGNTIYF
NA	TRBV12-3/TRBV12-4	TRBJ2-1	once	TGTGCCAGCAGGGGGGGAGCTTCCTACAATGAGCAGTTCTTC	CASRGGASYNEQFF
NA	TRBV6-1	TRBJ1-4	NA	TGTGCCAGCAGTACAGGGACCCCCCGGCAAAGGGGTAATGAAAAACTGTTTTTT	CASSTGTPRQRGNEKLFF
NA	TRBV3-1	TRBJ2-5	NA	TGTGCCAGCAGCCAATTCTTCGGGGGCGGGGAAGAGACCCAGTACTTC	CASSQFFGGGEETQYF
NA	TRBV12-3/TRBV12-4	TRBJ2-5	many	TGTGCCAGCAGTTTAGCGCGGTCCCCGAGGGAGACCCAGTACTTC	CASSLARSPRETQYF
NA	TRBV25-1	TRBJ1-1	NA	TGTGCCAGCAGTGGACTAGGGGGGGTGATCACTGAAGCTTTCTTT	CASSGLGGVITEAFF
NA	TRBV5-1	TRBJ2-1	few	TGCGCCAGCAGCTTATCCGCGCCCGACCGCCGGTTCTTC	CASSLSAPDRRFF
NA	TRBV5-1	TRBJ1-4	NA	TGCGCCAGCAGCGAGGGACCTAAGAATGAAAAACTGTTTTTT	CASSEGPKNEKLFF
NA	TRBV19	TRBJ2-7	NA	TGTGCCAGTAGTATAGGGCCCGGATCGAACCCCTACGAGCAGTACTTC	CASSIGPGSNPYEQYF
TRBD1	TRBV18	TRBJ2-5	few	TGTGCCAGCTCACCTGGACAGGGGAATGCAGAGACCCAGTACTTC	CASSPGQGNAETQYF
NA	TRBV11-2	TRBJ2-5	NA	TGTGCCAGCAGCTTAGGGACAGTGAACCAAGAGACCCAGTACTTC	CASSLGTVNQETQYF
TRBD1	TRBV20-1	TRBJ1-2	NA	TGCAGTGCTAGGTCACAGGGGTATGGCTACACCTTC	CSARSQGYGYTF
NA	TRBV28	TRBJ1-5	few	TGTGCCAGCAGCCACCCGGACATTTTAAGTCAGCCCCAGCATTTT	CASSHPDILSQPQHF
NA	TRBV15	TRBJ2-4	NA	TGTGCCACCAGCAGAGATGAACAGGCCGAGTACTTC	CATSRDEQAEYF
TRBD2	TRBV18	TRBJ2-6	NA	TGTGCCAGCTCACCGGGACTAGCGGAAACCTCTGGGGCCAACGTCCTGACTTTC	CASSPGLAETSGANVLTF
NA	TRBV7-2	TRBJ2-7	few	TGTGCCAGCAGCTCTGGGGGTAGAACTGGCGAGCAGTACTTC	CASSSGGRTGEQYF
TRBD1	TRBV12-3/TRBV12-4	TRBJ1-4	NA	TGTGCCAGCAGTTTTAGACAGGGTGTCGAAAAACTGTTTTTT	CASSFRQGVEKLFF
TRBD2	TRBV7-9	TRBJ2-7	few	TGTGCCAGCAGCTCGCTAGCGGGAGCCAGGAGTAGCTACGGGCAGTACTTC	CASSSLAGARSSYGQYF
NA	TRBV18	TRBJ2-5	few	TGTGCCAGCTCAAGCTCTGTGGAGGAGACCCAGTACTTC	CASSSSVEETQYF
TRBD1	TRBV4-1	TRBJ1-1	few	TGCGCCAGCAGCCAATTCAGGGGGTTCACTGAAGCTTTCTTT	CASSQFRGFTEAFF
TRBD2	TRBV12-3/TRBV12-4	TRBJ2-3	NA	TGTGCCAGCATACGAGGGTCTAGCGGGAGTTGGGCAGATACGCAGTATTTT	CASIRGSSGSWADTQYF